The 21 T cell receptor beta chains below all came from one sample that was sequenced in a study of post-analysis software for immune sequencing data. Overall study findings and caveats: In patients, five or six TRBV segments were more frequent than in controls, with TRBV5-6, TRBV5-1 and TRBV20-1 among them.

Their antigens remain unidentified. Unique molecular identifiers tagged the TCR beta cDNA libraries. TCRdb reprocessed the PCR reads with MiXCR, giving one entry per CDR3 protein. Of about 540,000 distinct CDR3 sequences in the sample, approximately 34% were seen once. Sequencing was carried out using blood. The receptors shown here come from a girl younger than 18 with multiple sclerosis.

Written as DNA, the CDR3 is TGTGCCATCACTCCGATAGCGGGGGGCCCCAATGAGCAGTTCTTC. It is translated as CAITPIAGGPNEQFF. The V gene is TRBV10-3, the J gene TRBJ2-1; TRBD2 matches at 10 bases. Germline V gives CDR1 ENHRY, CDR2 SYGVKD. The ends lost 7 bases at V and 6 bases at J; junction bases unmatched: 9. The CDR3 sequence is 15 residues long.

This clonotype was detected a few times. V usage is TRBV6-2 or TRBV6-3 and J usage is TRBJ2-1, with 7 nucleotides matching TRBD2. V lost 6 bases to trimming and J lost 4 bases; unmatched junction nucleotides: 12. Germline V gene lookup returns CDR1 MNHEY and CDR2 SVGEGT. The CDR3 runs to 16 residues. DNA of the CDR3: TGTGCCAGCAGCCACTTGGGGCTAGCGGTTTACAATGAGCAGTTCTTC. Translated, it gives CASSHLGLAVYNEQFF.

The genes are TRBV2 and TRBJ1-1; no clear D gene. The V end was cut by 2 bases, the J end by 6 bases, with 13 bases between. The CDR3 contains 14 residues. The germline V gene has CDR1 SNHLY and CDR2 FYNNEI. The CDR3 region is CASSERVWRAEAFF. CDR3 DNA: TGTGCCAGCAGTGAAAGGGTTTGGAGGGCTGAAGCTTTCTTT.

This clonotype was recorded a few times. This rearrangement joins TRBV28 to TRBJ2-2, with D hard to call. The CDR3 covers 11 residues. The V and J ends lost 5 bases and 10 bases respectively, with 8 bases between them. The germline V gene encodes CDR1 MDHEN and CDR2 SYDVKM. CDR3 amino acids: CASSPSLELFF. Here the CDR3 DNA reads TGTGCCAGCAGTCCTTCTTTGGAGCTGTTTTTT.

This clonotype was seen a few times. The chain joins TRBV20-1 to TRBJ2-7; D gene uncertain. Trimming pared 2 bases from V and 0 bases from J, leaving 8 bases between. There are 13 residues in the CDR3. Germline loops: CDR1 DFQATT, CDR2 SNEGSKA (reference sequence). The CDR3 bases are TGCAGTGCTAGAACCTCAAACTCCTACGAGCAGTACTTC. Protein: CSARTSNSYEQYF.

This clonotype was recorded at least ten times. The CDR3: CASSWKETQYF. The CDR3 nucleotides read TGCGCCAGCTCGTGGAAAGAGACCCAGTACTTC. The rearrangement links TRBV4-1 to TRBJ2-5; D not resolved. V was cut by 8 bases and J by 3 bases, with 7 bases left in between. The CDR3 runs 11 residues. Germline loops: CDR1 MGHRA, CDR2 YSYEKL.

The sample holds a few counts of this clonotype. The V gene is TRBV12-3 or TRBV12-4, the J gene TRBJ2-3; 13 bases fit TRBD2. Trimming removed 7 bases from V and 1 base from J; junction bases left unmatched: 8. The CDR3 is made up of 17 amino acids. The CDR3 loop reads CASTPIGLAGGTDTQYF. Here the CDR3 DNA reads TGTGCCAGCACTCCCATAGGACTAGCGGGGGGCACAGATACGCAGTATTTT.

This clonotype has at least ten counts. The V and J genes are TRBV6-5 and TRBJ2-1; the D gene is possibly TRBD1 (6 bases). The V end lost 2 bases, the J end lost 4 bases, and 9 bases lay between the germline ends. Germline assignment: CDR1 MNHEY and CDR2 SVGAGI. The CDR3 is made up of 14 amino acids. In DNA form, the CDR3 reads TGTGCCAGCAGTTACGGGGGCAGGTACAATGAGCAGTTCTTC. It specifies CASSYGGRYNEQFF.

The V call is TRBV6-4, the J call TRBJ2-5, with D hard to call. V was shortened by 2 bases and J by 5 bases, with 15 bases between the two germline ends. This CDR3 spans 15 amino acids. Germline V CDR1 and CDR2: MRHNA, SNTAGT. CDR3 DNA: TGTGCCAGCAGTGACCGAGACTTATTACGGGAGACCCAGTACTTC. It specifies CASSDRDLLRETQYF.

DNA of the CDR3: TGTGCCAGCAGCGACCCCACGAGCGCCAGGGAGACCCAGTACTTC. This sequence encodes CASSDPTSARETQYF. The chain couples TRBV11-1 to TRBJ2-7; D gene unclear. The J call may be faulty, since TRBJ2-5 better matches the DNA end. CDR3 length: 15 residues. Germline V gives CDR1 SGHAT, CDR2 FQDESV (reference sequence).

This clonotype has only a few counts. V is TRBV27 and J is TRBJ1-5; D is ambiguous. CDR1 MNHEY and CDR2 SMNVEV come from the germline V gene (reference sequence). Trimming shortened V by 4 bases and J by 1 base, and 5 bases separated the two germline ends. This CDR3 has 13 amino acids. In DNA, the CDR3 is TGTGCCAGCAGTTATGGGAGCAATCAGCCCCAGCATTTT. This codes for CASSYGSNQPQHF.

The chain uses TRBV27 and TRBJ1-2, with unresolved D. Germline CDR1 is MNHEY and CDR2 is SMNVEV (reference sequence). The CDR3 contains 14 residues. V shed 2 bases and J shed 0 bases, with 7 bases lying between them. The CDR3 coding sequence is TGTGCCAGCAGTTTAAGGTCCCCTAACTATGGCTACACCTTC. Protein sequence: CASSLRSPNYGYTF.

In this sample, this clonotype turned up a few times. The chain employs TRBV5-5 and TRBJ2-1, with 8 bases aligning to TRBD1. V trimming: 2 bases; J trimming: 0 bases; junction bases outside the gene matches: 7. The CDR3 is 17 residues long. CDR1 is SGHKS and CDR2 is YYEKEE in the germline V gene (reference sequence). CDR3 coding DNA: TGTGCCAGCAGCTTTTTGCAGGGGGCGAGCTCCTACAATGAGCAGTTCTTC. As protein: CASSFLQGASSYNEQFF.

This clonotype has only a few counts. The chain recombines TRBV20-1 with TRBJ1-1; 7 nucleotides align to TRBD1. This CDR3 contains 13 residues. Trimming took 5 bases from V and 0 from J; bases not matched to a gene: 3. Germline V gives CDR1 DFQATT, CDR2 SNEGSKA (reference sequence). CDR3 sequence: CSAETGLNTEAFF. CDR3 bases: TGCAGTGCTGAGACAGGGTTGAACACTGAAGCTTTCTTT.

The chain carries TRBV7-9 and TRBJ1-2; D possibly corresponds to TRBD1 (5 bases). CDR3 length equals 17 residues. In germline, CDR1 is SEHNR, CDR2 FQNEAQ (reference sequence). V lost 5 bases to trimming and J lost 6 bases, with 25 bases between them. As DNA, the CDR3 is TGTGCCAGCAGCGCTTCGGGACCTCCTAAACTCTGGGATGGCTACACCTTC. This codes for CASSASGPPKLWDGYTF.

The chain employs TRBV7-2 and TRBJ2-5; 12 bases fit TRBD2. Germline V gene sequence: CDR1 SGHTA, CDR2 FQGNSA. The CDR3 consists of 16 residues. V gave up 3 bases and J gave up 1 base; unmatched junction bases: 3. This CDR3 reads CASSFTSGGSQETQYF. Written as DNA, the CDR3 is TGTGCCAGCAGCTTCACTAGCGGGGGGTCCCAAGAGACCCAGTACTTC.

There are many counts of this clonotype. The genes are TRBV18 and TRBJ1-2; possibly TRBD1 for D (6 bases). Germline lookup yields CDR1 KGHSH and CDR2 LQKENI. Trimming pared 3 bases from V and 0 bases from J, leaving 20 bases between. The CDR3 contains 18 residues. DNA for the CDR3: TGTGCCAGCTCACCCTCACTAAACGGACAGACACCTAACTATGGCTACACCTTC. As protein: CASSPSLNGQTPNYGYTF. Supplemented by reference TRBV18 and TRBJ1-2, the full variable domain reads NAGVMQNPRHLVRRRGQEARLRCSPMKGHSHVYWYRQLPEEGLKFMVYLQKENIIDESGMPKERFSAEFPKEGPSILRIQQVVRGDSAAYFCASSPSLNGQTPNYGYTFGSGTRLTVV.

This chain uses TRBV7-3 with TRBJ2-7; TRBD2 agrees at 8 bases. CDR1 and CDR2 from the germline V gene are SGHTA and FQGTGA. V lost 5 bases and J lost 3; bases outside the gene matches: 6. This CDR3 comprises 14 residues. The CDR3 DNA sequence: TGTGCCAGCAGCCTTCACGGGGGGGTCTACGAGCAGTACTTC. Translating gives CASSLHGGVYEQYF. Full variable domain (outside the CDR3, taken from reference TRBV7-3 and TRBJ2-7): GAGVSQTPSNKVTEKGKYVELRCDPISGHTALYWYRQSLGQGPEFLIYFQGTGAADDSGLPNDRFFAVRPEGSVSTLKIQRTERGDSAVYLCASSLHGGVYEQYFGPGTRLTVT.

This clonotype was detected only a few times. The rearrangement uses TRBV6-5 and TRBJ2-7; 7 bases match TRBD2. Germline CDR1 reads MNHEY; CDR2 reads SVGAGI. The junction had 10 bases not matched to a gene; V was cut back by 2 bases and J by 0 bases. The CDR3 totals 17 residues. The CDR3 protein is CASSYTNLGGYSYEQYF. The CDR3 nucleotides are TGTGCCAGCAGTTACACTAATTTGGGGGGGTACTCCTACGAGCAGTACTTC.

The chain joins TRBV9 to TRBJ2-7; 7 nucleotides agree with TRBD1. V lost 2 bases and J lost 8; bases outside the gene matches: 10. The CDR3 totals 14 residues. CDR1 is SGDLS and CDR2 is YYNGEE in the germline V gene. The CDR3 loop is CASSVRDSKGQQYF. Here the CDR3 DNA reads TGTGCCAGCAGCGTCCGGGACAGCAAAGGTCAGCAGTACTTC.

Here the CDR3 reads CASSFSDQGVKNIQYF. Written as DNA, the CDR3 is TGTGCCAGCAGCTTTTCGGATCAGGGGGTCAAAAACATTCAGTACTTC. The chain is built from TRBV13 and TRBJ2-4, with 7 bases matching TRBD1. Per the germline V gene, CDR1 is PRHDT and CDR2 is FYEKMQ (reference sequence). The CDR3 has 16 amino acids. The junction had 8 bases not matched to a gene; V was cut back by 3 bases and J by 3 bases.